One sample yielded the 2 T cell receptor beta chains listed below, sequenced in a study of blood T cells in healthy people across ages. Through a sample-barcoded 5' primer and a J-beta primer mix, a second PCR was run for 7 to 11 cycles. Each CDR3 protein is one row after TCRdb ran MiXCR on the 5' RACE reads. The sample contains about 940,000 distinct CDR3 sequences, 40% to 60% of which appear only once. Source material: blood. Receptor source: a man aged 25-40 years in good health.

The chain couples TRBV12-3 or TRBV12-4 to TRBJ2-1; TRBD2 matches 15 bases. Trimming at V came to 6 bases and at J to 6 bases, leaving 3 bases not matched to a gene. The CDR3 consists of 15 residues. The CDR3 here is CASRGLAGGPNEQFF. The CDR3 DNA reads TGTGCCAGCAGGGGACTAGCGGGGGGCCCCAATGAGCAGTTCTTC.

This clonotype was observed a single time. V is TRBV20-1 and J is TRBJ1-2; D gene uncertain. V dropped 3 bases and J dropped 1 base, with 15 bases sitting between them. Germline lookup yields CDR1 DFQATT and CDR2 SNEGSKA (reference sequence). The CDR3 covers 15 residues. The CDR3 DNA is TGCAGTGCTAGTAGGCCGGGGAGGAGTAACTATGGCTACACCTTC. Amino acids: CSASRPGRSNYGYTF.